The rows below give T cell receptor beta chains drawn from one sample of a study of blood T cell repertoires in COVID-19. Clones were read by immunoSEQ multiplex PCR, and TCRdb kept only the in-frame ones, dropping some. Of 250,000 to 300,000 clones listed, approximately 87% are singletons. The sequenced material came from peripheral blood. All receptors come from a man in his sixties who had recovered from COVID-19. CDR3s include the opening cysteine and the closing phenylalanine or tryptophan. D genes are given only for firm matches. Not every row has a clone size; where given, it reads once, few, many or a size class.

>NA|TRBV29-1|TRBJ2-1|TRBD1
CSVDPRTGANEQFF
TGCAGCGTTGATCCCAGGACAGGGGCTAATGAGCAGTTCTTC
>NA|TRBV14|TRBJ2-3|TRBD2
CASSQTRPGGTADTQYF
TGTGCCAGCAGCCAAACCCGGCCGGGAGGGACTGCAGATACGCAGTATTTT
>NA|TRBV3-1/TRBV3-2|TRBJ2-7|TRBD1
CASSPQRQGSSYEQYF
TGTGCCAGCAGCCCCCAAAGACAGGGAAGCTCCTACGAGCAGTACTTC
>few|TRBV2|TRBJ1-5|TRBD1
CASRGERRGPGYSNQPQHF
TGTGCCAGCCGGGGGGAACGCAGGGGGCCGGGCTATAGCAATCAGCCCCAGCATTTT
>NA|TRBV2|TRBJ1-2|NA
CASSDRPRGEYTF
TGTGCCAGCAGTGACCGACCTCGGGGAGAGTACACCTTC
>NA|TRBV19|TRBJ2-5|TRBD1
CASSRDRQETQYF
TGTGCCAGTAGTAGGGACAGGCAAGAGACCCAGTACTTC
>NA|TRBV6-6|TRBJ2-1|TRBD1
CASSYRDRGRNEQFF
TGTGCCAGCAGTTATCGTGACAGGGGGCGCAATGAGCAGTTCTTC
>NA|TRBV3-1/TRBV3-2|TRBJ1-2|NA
CASSQLEGRSYGYTF
TGTGCCAGCAGCCAACTGGAGGGAAGAAGCTATGGCTACACCTTC
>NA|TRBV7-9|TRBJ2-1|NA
CASFVEPYNEQFF
TGTGCCAGCTTCGTAGAGCCCTACAATGAGCAGTTCTTC
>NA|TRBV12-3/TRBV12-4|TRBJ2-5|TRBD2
CASSPGLAQYF
TGTGCCAGCAGTCCCGGACTAGCACAGTACTTC
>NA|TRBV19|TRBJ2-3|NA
CASSIFPPASGGTDTQYF
TGTGCCAGTAGTATCTTTCCCCCGGCCTCCGGGGGCACAGATACGCAGTATTTT
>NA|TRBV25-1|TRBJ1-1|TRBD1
CASSGSEGAGTEAFF
TGTGCCAGCAGCGGGAGCGAGGGGGCCGGCACTGAAGCTTTCTTT
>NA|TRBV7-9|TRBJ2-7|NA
CATLGVSYEQYF
TGTGCCACCCTGGGAGTCTCGTACGAGCAGTACTTC
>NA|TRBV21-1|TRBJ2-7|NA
CASPKLPGQYYEQYF
TGTGCCAGCCCTAAGTTACCGGGACAATACTACGAGCAGTACTTC
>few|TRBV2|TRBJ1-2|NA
CARWRGGYTF
TGTGCCCGCTGGAGGGGCGGCTACACCTTC
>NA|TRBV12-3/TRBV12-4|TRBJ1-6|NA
CASSSDRFSPLHF
TGTGCCAGCAGCTCCGACAGGTTTTCACCCCTCCACTTT
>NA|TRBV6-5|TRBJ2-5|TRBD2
CASRLAGLETQYF
TGTGCCAGCAGACTAGCGGGGTTAGAGACCCAGTACTTC